Listed below are T cell receptor beta chains from one sample, sequenced in a study of T-cell reconstitution after alpha-beta-depleted transplantation in children. TCRdb analysed the PCR reads with MiXCR anew, one entry per CDR3 protein. The sample yields about 340,000 distinct CDR3 sequences, roughly 16% seen once. Sample: PBMCs, mostly from graft donor cells, taken 360 days after TCRalphabeta/CD19-depleted stem cell transplant. All receptors come from a male patient aged 2-9 years who had a stem cell transplant for acute lymphoblastic leukemia, so the T cells may come from the graft donor. The CDR3 runs from the conserved cysteine through the conserved F or W. The order of the fields is J gene, D gene, clone size, V gene, CDR3 DNA, CDR3 protein. D genes are given only for firm matches. The size of a clone is reported for some rows only, either as once, few or many, or as a class for expanded clones.

TRBJ1-3 . few TRBV3-1 TGTGCCAGCAGGCATACAGGGTTTAGGGACACCATATATTTT CASRHTGFRDTIYF
TRBJ2-3 . . TRBV29-1 TGCAGCGTTGTGGGCACAGATACGCAGTATTTT CSVVGTDTQYF
TRBJ2-7 . few TRBV27 TGTGCCAGCAGTTTATGGGCAGGGTACGAGCAGTACTTC CASSLWAGYEQYF
TRBJ2-3 . . TRBV4-3 TGCGCCAGCAGCCAAGAGCCAGGCGGGAGCACAGATACGCAGTATTTT CASSQEPGGSTDTQYF
TRBJ2-3 . many TRBV9 TGTGCCAGCAGCAACAGAGCCGGGGATTCTGGGGATACGCAGTATTTT CASSNRAGDSGDTQYF
TRBJ2-1 TRBD2 . TRBV9 TGTGCCAGCAGCATCTTCCCCGGAGGCGGGAGGGCCAGCTCCTACAATGAGCAGTTCTTC CASSIFPGGGRASSYNEQFF
TRBJ2-3 TRBD2 . TRBV5-5 TGTGCCAGCAGCTTGAGGTTAGCGGGAGAAGATACGCAGTATTTT CASSLRLAGEDTQYF
TRBJ2-6 . . TRBV11-2 TGTGCCAGCAGCTTATGGACCCTTAGGGGCAGGGTGGACTCTGGGGCCAACGTCCTGACTTTC CASSLWTLRGRVDSGANVLTF
TRBJ1-5 . . TRBV20-1 TGCTGTGCTAGAGCGGGGGCTAGCAAGGGTCAGCCCCAGCATTTT CCARAGASKGQPQHF
TRBJ1-1 . few TRBV7-9 TGTGCCAGCAGCCTTGTTGAGGGGAACACTGAAGCTTTCTTT CASSLVEGNTEAFF
TRBJ1-6 . few TRBV20-1 TGCAGTGCTCCCCCAAGGGGGGGCGTTTCACCCCTCCACTTT CSAPPRGGVSPLHF
TRBJ2-5 . few TRBV5-1 TGCGCCAGCAGCTTGGACTATTTGACCCAGTACTTC CASSLDYLTQYF
TRBJ1-1 . few TRBV29-1 TGCAGCGTCCCTGCCAGGGGCACGGCTTTCTTT CSVPARGTAFF
TRBJ2-7 . . TRBV4-3 TGCGCCAGCAGCCAAGACCCCAAAGCCTACGAGCAGTACTTC CASSQDPKAYEQYF
TRBJ2-7 . many TRBV29-1 TGCAGCGTGTTTGGCCTTCAGGGGAATCCCTACGAGCAGTACTTC CSVFGLQGNPYEQYF
TRBJ2-4 TRBD1 many TRBV12-3/TRBV12-4 TGTGCCAGCAGTTTAGGACAGGGTCTAAACATTCAGTACTTC CASSLGQGLNIQYF
TRBJ1-2 . few TRBV3-1 TGTGCCAGCAGCCAAGTTCCAGGGAGAGACTATGGCTACACCTTC CASSQVPGRDYGYTF
TRBJ1-1 . few TRBV28 TGTGCCAGCAGCCAGACCCGGGGGGCACATAGGAACACTGAAGCTTTCTTT CASSQTRGAHRNTEAFF
TRBJ2-3 TRBD2 many TRBV20-1 TGCAGTGCTAGACCCGGGGGGACAGATACGCAGTATTTT CSARPGGTDTQYF
TRBJ2-1 . few TRBV18 TGTGCCAGCTCACCACCTGCTTCCCGGGAGCGCAATGAGCAGTTCTTC CASSPPASRERNEQFF
TRBJ2-3 . many TRBV6-4 TGTGCCAGCAAACCAGACTTCACAGTTGGTACGCAGTATTTT CASKPDFTVGTQYF
TRBJ1-6 . few TRBV5-1 TGCGCCAGCAGCTTGTCAAACGGTGATTCACCCCTCCACTTT CASSLSNGDSPLHF
TRBJ2-7 TRBD1 few TRBV12-3/TRBV12-4 TGTGCCAGCAGTGCAGACAGGGGTGGCGAGCAGTACTTC CASSADRGGEQYF
TRBJ2-7 . many TRBV28 TGTGCCAGCAGCTCCTTGCAGGGCCCCTACGAGCAGTACTTC CASSSLQGPYEQYF
TRBJ1-1 . few TRBV5-1 TGCGCCAGCAGCTTGTCGCAGCCGAACACTGAAGCTTTCTTT CASSLSQPNTEAFF
TRBJ2-5 . . TRBV27 TGTGCCAGCAGTTTATCGGCAGGGTGGGAAGAGACCCAGTACTTC CASSLSAGWEETQYF